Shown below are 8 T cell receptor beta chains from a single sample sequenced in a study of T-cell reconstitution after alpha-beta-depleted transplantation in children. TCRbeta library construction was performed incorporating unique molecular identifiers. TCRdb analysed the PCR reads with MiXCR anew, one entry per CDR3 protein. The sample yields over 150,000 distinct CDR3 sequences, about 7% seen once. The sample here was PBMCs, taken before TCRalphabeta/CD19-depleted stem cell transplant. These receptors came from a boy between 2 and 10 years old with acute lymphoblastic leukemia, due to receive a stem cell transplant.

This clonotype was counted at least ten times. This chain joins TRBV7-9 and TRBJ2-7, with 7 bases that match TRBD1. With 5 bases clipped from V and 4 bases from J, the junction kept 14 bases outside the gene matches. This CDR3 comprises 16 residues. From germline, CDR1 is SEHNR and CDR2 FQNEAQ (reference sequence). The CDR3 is CASSPSSGQEPYEQYF. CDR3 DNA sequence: TGTGCCAGCAGCCCCTCAAGCGGACAGGAGCCTTACGAGCAGTACTTC.

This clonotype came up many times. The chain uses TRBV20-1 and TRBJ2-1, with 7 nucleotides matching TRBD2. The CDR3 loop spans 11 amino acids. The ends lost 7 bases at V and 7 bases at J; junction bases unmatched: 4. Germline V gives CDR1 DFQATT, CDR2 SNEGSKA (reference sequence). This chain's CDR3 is CSGIAGNEQFF. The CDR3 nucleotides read TGCAGTGGAATAGCGGGTAATGAGCAGTTCTTC.

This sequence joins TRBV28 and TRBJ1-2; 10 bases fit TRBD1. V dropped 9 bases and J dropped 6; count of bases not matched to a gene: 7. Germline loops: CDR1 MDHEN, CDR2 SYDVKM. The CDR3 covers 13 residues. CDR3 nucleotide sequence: TGTGCCAGTAGAGATGGGACAGGGGATGGCTACACCTTC. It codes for CASRDGTGDGYTF.

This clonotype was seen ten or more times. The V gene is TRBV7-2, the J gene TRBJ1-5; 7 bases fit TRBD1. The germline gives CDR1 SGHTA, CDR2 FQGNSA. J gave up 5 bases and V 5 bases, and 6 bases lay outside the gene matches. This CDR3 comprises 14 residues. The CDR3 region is CASSPDRVDQPQHF. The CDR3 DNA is TGTGCCAGCAGCCCTGACAGGGTTGATCAGCCCCAGCATTTT.

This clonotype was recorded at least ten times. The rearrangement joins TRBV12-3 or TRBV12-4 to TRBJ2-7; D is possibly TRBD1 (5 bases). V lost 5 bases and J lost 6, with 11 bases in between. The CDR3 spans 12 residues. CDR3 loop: CASSKGVTEQYF. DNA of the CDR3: TGTGCCAGCAGTAAAGGGGTGACCGAGCAGTACTTC.

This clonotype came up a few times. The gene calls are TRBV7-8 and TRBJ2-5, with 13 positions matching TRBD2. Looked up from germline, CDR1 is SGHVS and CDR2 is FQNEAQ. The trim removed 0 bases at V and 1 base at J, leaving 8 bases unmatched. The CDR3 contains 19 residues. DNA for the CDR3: TGTGCCAGCAGCTTAGCGGATGGGGGACTAGCGGGGCTCCAAGAGACCCAGTACTTC. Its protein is CASSLADGGLAGLQETQYF. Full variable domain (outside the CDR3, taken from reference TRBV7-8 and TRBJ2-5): GAGVSQSPRYKVAKRGQDVALRCDPISGHVSLFWYQQALGQGPEFLTYFQNEAQLDKSGLPSDRFFAERPEGSVSTLKIQRTQQEDSAVYLCASSLADGGLAGLQETQYFGPGTRLLVL.

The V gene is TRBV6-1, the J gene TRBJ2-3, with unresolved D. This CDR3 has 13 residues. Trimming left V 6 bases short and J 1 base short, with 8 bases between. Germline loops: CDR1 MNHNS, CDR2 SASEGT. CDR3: CASRTDGTDTQYF. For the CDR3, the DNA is TGTGCCAGCAGAACTGATGGCACAGATACGCAGTATTTT.

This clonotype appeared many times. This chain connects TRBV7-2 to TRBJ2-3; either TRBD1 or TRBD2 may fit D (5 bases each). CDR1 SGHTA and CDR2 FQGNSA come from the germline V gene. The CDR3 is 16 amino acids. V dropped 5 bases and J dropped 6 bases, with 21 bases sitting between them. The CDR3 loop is CASSLEGWTSVDTQYF. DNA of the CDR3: TGTGCCAGCAGCCTAGAGGGGTGGACCAGCGTGGATACGCAGTATTTT.